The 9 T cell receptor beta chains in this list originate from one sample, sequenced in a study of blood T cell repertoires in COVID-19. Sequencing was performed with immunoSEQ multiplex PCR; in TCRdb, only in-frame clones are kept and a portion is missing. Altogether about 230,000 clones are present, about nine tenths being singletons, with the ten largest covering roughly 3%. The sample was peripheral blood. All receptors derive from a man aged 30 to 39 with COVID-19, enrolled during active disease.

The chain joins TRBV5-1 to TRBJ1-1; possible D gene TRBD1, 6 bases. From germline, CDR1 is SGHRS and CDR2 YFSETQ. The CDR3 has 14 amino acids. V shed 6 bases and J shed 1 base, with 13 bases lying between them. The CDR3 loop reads CASTPGQPNTEAFF. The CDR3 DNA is TGCGCCAGCACCCCGGGACAACCGAACACTGAAGCTTTCTTT.

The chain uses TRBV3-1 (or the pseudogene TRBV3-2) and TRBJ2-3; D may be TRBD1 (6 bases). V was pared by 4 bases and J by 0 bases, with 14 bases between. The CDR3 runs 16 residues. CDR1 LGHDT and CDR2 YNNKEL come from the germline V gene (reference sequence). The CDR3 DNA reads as TGTGCCAGCAGCCGTAAGACAGGAGCTAGCACAGATACGCAGTATTTT. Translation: CASSRKTGASTDTQYF.

The CDR3 region is CSVLGRGNNYGYTF. In DNA form, the CDR3 reads TGCAGCGTCCTGGGCAGGGGAAATAACTATGGCTACACCTTC. V gene TRBV29-1 combines with J gene TRBJ1-2, with D tentatively TRBD1 (6 bases). The CDR3 is made up of 14 amino acids. Between the trimmed V and J ends, which lost 6 bases and 1 base, there was a span of 15 bases. Germline V gives CDR1 SQVTM, CDR2 ANQGSEA.

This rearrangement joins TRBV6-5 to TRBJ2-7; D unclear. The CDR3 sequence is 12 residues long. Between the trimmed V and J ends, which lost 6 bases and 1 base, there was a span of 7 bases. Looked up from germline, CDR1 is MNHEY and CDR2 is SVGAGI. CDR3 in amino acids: CASSPQSYEQYF. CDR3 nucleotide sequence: TGTGCCAGCAGCCCCCAATCCTACGAGCAGTACTTC.

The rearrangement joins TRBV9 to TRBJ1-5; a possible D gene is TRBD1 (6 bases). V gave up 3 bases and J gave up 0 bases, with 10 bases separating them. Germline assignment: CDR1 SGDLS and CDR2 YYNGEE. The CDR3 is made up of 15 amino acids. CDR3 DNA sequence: TGTGCCAGCAGCGGAGGGGGTTATAGCAATCAGCCCCAGCATTTT. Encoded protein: CASSGGGYSNQPQHF.

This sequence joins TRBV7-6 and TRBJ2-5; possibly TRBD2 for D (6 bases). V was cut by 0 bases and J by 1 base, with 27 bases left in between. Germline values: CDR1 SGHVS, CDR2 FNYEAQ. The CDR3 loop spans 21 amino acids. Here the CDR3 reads CASSLALMGQEGPQSQETQYF. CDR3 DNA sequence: TGTGCCAGCAGCTTAGCGCTGATGGGGCAGGAGGGCCCCCAGTCCCAAGAGACCCAGTACTTC.

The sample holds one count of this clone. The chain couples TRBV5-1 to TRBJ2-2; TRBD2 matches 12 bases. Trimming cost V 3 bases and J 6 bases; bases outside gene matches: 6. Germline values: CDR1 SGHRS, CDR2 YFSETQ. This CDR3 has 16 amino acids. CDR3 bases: TGCGCCAGCAGCTCCCTAGCGGGGGGGCATTCCGGGGAGCTGTTTTTT. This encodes CASSSLAGGHSGELFF. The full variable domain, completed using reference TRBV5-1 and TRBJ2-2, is KAGVTQTPRYLIKTRGQQVTLSCSPISGHRSVSWYQQTPGQGLQFLFEYFSETQRNKGNFPGRFSGRQFSNSRSEMNVSTLELGDSALYLCASSSLAGGHSGELFFGEGSRLTVL.

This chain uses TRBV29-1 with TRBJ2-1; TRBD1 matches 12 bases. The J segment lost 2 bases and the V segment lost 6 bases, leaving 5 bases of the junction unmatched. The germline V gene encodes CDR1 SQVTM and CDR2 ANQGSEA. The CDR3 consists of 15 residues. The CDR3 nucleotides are TGCAGCGTCCAAGGGACAGGGGGCACCTACAATGAGCAGTTCTTC. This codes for CSVQGTGGTYNEQFF.

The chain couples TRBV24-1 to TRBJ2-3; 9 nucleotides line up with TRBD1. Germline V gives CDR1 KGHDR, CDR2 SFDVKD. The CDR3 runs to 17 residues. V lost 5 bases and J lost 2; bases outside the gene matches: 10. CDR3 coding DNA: TGTGCCACCAGTGCCCCCGCCGGGACAGGGCTCACAGATACGCAGTATTTT. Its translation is CATSAPAGTGLTDTQYF.